These T cell receptor beta chains were read from a single sample in a study of blood T cells in healthy people across ages. TCRdb analysed the 5' RACE reads with MiXCR anew, one entry per CDR3 protein. This table holds some 1 million distinct CDR3 sequences, 40% to 45% found once. Sequencing input: blood. The receptor source for this set is a woman in her sixties in good health. CDR3s include the opening cysteine and the closing phenylalanine or tryptophan. A D gene is named only where the DNA matches it firmly. The size field is filled for only some rows; it gives once, few, many or a size class.

v_call: TRBV15; j_call: TRBJ2-5; clone_size: few; d_call: NA; cdr3_aa: CATSRGFRTAGETQYF; cdr3_nt: TGTGCCACCAGCAGGGGCTTCCGGACTGCTGGAGAGACCCAGTACTTC
v_call: TRBV5-1; j_call: TRBJ1-1; clone_size: once; d_call: NA; cdr3_aa: CASSLALQQRNAEAFF; cdr3_nt: TGCGCCAGCAGCTTGGCCTTACAACAGAGAAACGCTGAAGCTTTCTTT
v_call: TRBV6-1; j_call: TRBJ1-1; clone_size: NA; d_call: NA; cdr3_aa: CASSRVLTEAFF; cdr3_nt: TGTGCCAGCTCCAGGGTACTCACTGAAGCTTTCTTT
v_call: TRBV5-6; j_call: TRBJ2-7; clone_size: NA; d_call: NA; cdr3_aa: CASRNKRELVYEQYF; cdr3_nt: TGTGCCAGCAGGAACAAACGGGAGTTGGTGTACGAGCAGTACTTC
v_call: TRBV5-6; j_call: TRBJ2-1; clone_size: few; d_call: NA; cdr3_aa: CATLGNRDTEQFF; cdr3_nt: TGTGCCACCTTAGGCAACAGAGACACTGAGCAGTTCTTC
v_call: TRBV20-1; j_call: TRBJ2-5; clone_size: NA; d_call: TRBD2; cdr3_aa: CSARGLAAQEAQYF; cdr3_nt: TGCAGTGCTAGAGGACTAGCGGCCCAAGAGGCCCAGTACTTC
v_call: TRBV7-9; j_call: TRBJ2-7; clone_size: NA; d_call: NA; cdr3_aa: CASSLVTGPGEQYF; cdr3_nt: TGTGCCAGCAGCTTAGTGACGGGGCCGGGGGAGCAGTACTTC
v_call: TRBV7-9; j_call: TRBJ2-7; clone_size: NA; d_call: NA; cdr3_aa: CASSFWTYEQYF; cdr3_nt: TGTGCCAGCAGCTTCTGGACCTACGAGCAGTACTTC
v_call: TRBV7-8; j_call: TRBJ1-4; clone_size: NA; d_call: NA; cdr3_aa: CASSLAGSRREKLFF; cdr3_nt: TGTGCCAGCAGCTTAGCCGGGTCCAGACGTGAAAAACTGTTTTTT
v_call: TRBV20-1; j_call: TRBJ2-3; clone_size: NA; d_call: NA; cdr3_aa: CSARWDASTDTQYF; cdr3_nt: TGCAGTGCTAGATGGGACGCCTCCACAGATACGCAGTATTTT
v_call: TRBV14; j_call: TRBJ2-6; clone_size: NA; d_call: TRBD1; cdr3_aa: CASSQDGTGSSGANVLTF; cdr3_nt: TGTGCCAGCAGCCAAGACGGGACAGGGAGCTCTGGGGCCAACGTCCTGACTTTC
v_call: TRBV4-2; j_call: TRBJ2-5; clone_size: many; d_call: TRBD2; cdr3_aa: CASSHGEGRKTQYF; cdr3_nt: TGTGCCAGCAGCCATGGGGAGGGGCGAAAGACCCAGTACTTC
v_call: TRBV5-6; j_call: TRBJ2-1; clone_size: NA; d_call: NA; cdr3_aa: CASSLGGTLTDEQFF; cdr3_nt: TGTGCCAGCAGCTTGGGCGGGACACTGACGGATGAGCAGTTCTTC
v_call: TRBV24-1; j_call: TRBJ2-3; clone_size: NA; d_call: TRBD1; cdr3_aa: CATSGTGGADTQYF; cdr3_nt: TGTGCCACCAGTGGGACAGGGGGCGCAGATACGCAGTATTTT
v_call: TRBV24-1; j_call: TRBJ1-5; clone_size: few; d_call: NA; cdr3_aa: CATSVGLGQPQHF; cdr3_nt: TGTGCCACCAGTGTGGGGTTGGGGCAGCCCCAGCATTTT
v_call: TRBV5-1; j_call: TRBJ2-6; clone_size: NA; d_call: NA; cdr3_aa: CASSSDAGGRGANVLTF; cdr3_nt: TGCGCCAGCAGCTCGGATGCGGGCGGGCGAGGGGCCAACGTCCTGACTTTC
v_call: TRBV5-1; j_call: TRBJ2-3; clone_size: few; d_call: NA; cdr3_aa: CASSFRGTSPGTQYF; cdr3_nt: TGCGCCAGCAGCTTCCGTGGGACCTCGCCGGGTACGCAGTATTTT
v_call: TRBV3-1; j_call: TRBJ2-7; clone_size: few; d_call: TRBD2; cdr3_aa: CASSPGLAGGFEQYF; cdr3_nt: TGTGCCAGCAGCCCCGGACTAGCGGGAGGGTTCGAGCAGTACTTC
v_call: TRBV2; j_call: TRBJ2-7; clone_size: NA; d_call: NA; cdr3_aa: CASSAGRQAYEQYF; cdr3_nt: TGTGCCAGCAGTGCTGGGCGACAGGCCTACGAGCAGTACTTC
v_call: TRBV3-1; j_call: TRBJ2-3; clone_size: NA; d_call: TRBD1; cdr3_aa: CASSHPGQGDDTQYF; cdr3_nt: TGTGCCAGCAGCCACCCGGGACAGGGCGACGATACGCAGTATTTT
v_call: TRBV7-3; j_call: TRBJ2-1; clone_size: NA; d_call: NA; cdr3_aa: CASSDAWGEQFF; cdr3_nt: TGTGCCAGCAGCGACGCCTGGGGGGAGCAGTTCTTC
v_call: TRBV11-2; j_call: TRBJ2-1; clone_size: NA; d_call: NA; cdr3_aa: CASSLLGSHEQFF; cdr3_nt: TGTGCCAGCAGCTTATTAGGGTCGCATGAGCAGTTCTTC
v_call: TRBV11-1; j_call: TRBJ2-5; clone_size: NA; d_call: TRBD2; cdr3_aa: CASSPGLAGGPGETQYF; cdr3_nt: TGTGCCAGCAGCCCTGGACTAGCGGGAGGGCCGGGAGAGACCCAGTACTTC
v_call: TRBV13; j_call: TRBJ2-1; clone_size: NA; d_call: NA; cdr3_aa: CASSFRRQRTALGTSYNEQFF; cdr3_nt: TGTGCCAGCAGCTTCCGACGACAGCGGACCGCCCTCGGAACCTCCTACAATGAGCAGTTCTTC
v_call: TRBV6-5; j_call: TRBJ2-1; clone_size: NA; d_call: NA; cdr3_aa: CASSPDVGDYNEQFF; cdr3_nt: TGTGCCAGCAGTCCCGACGTAGGAGATTACAATGAGCAGTTCTTC
v_call: TRBV4-2; j_call: TRBJ2-2; clone_size: NA; d_call: NA; cdr3_aa: CASSQEVTGNTGELFF; cdr3_nt: TGTGCCAGCAGCCAAGAGGTGACAGGAAACACCGGGGAGCTGTTTTTT
v_call: TRBV20-1; j_call: TRBJ2-7; clone_size: NA; d_call: TRBD1; cdr3_aa: CSAIQNRGSYEQYF; cdr3_nt: TGCAGTGCCATCCAAAACAGGGGGTCCTACGAGCAGTACTTC
v_call: TRBV7-9; j_call: TRBJ2-1; clone_size: few; d_call: TRBD2; cdr3_aa: CASSSGTSTYYNEQFF; cdr3_nt: TGTGCCAGCAGCTCGGGGACTAGCACCTACTACAATGAGCAGTTCTTC
v_call: TRBV27; j_call: TRBJ2-7; clone_size: few; d_call: NA; cdr3_aa: CASSTTAGAYEQYF; cdr3_nt: TGTGCCAGCTCCACAACCGCTGGGGCTTACGAGCAGTACTTC
v_call: TRBV5-1; j_call: TRBJ2-7; clone_size: NA; d_call: TRBD1; cdr3_aa: CACSFSGTGFGAQYF; cdr3_nt: TGCGCCTGCAGCTTCTCCGGGACAGGGTTCGGGGCCCAGTACTTC
v_call: TRBV13; j_call: TRBJ2-7; clone_size: many; d_call: TRBD1; cdr3_aa: CASSLRDRAYEQYF; cdr3_nt: TGTGCCAGCAGCTTACGGGACAGGGCCTACGAGCAGTACTTC
v_call: TRBV6-1; j_call: TRBJ1-1; clone_size: NA; d_call: TRBD1; cdr3_aa: CASTRQGRNTEAFF; cdr3_nt: TGTGCCAGCACAAGACAGGGGCGGAACACTGAAGCTTTCTTT
v_call: TRBV3-1; j_call: TRBJ2-1; clone_size: few; d_call: NA; cdr3_aa: CASSQSDSSSYNEQFF; cdr3_nt: TGTGCCAGCAGCCAATCGGACAGCAGCTCCTACAATGAGCAGTTCTTC
v_call: TRBV20-1; j_call: TRBJ2-5; clone_size: NA; d_call: TRBD2; cdr3_aa: CSAQRGVAGGGETQYF; cdr3_nt: TGCAGTGCCCAGAGAGGGGTAGCGGGAGGGGGAGAGACCCAGTACTTC
v_call: TRBV20-1; j_call: TRBJ1-1; clone_size: once; d_call: NA; cdr3_aa: CSASTGMNPEAFF; cdr3_nt: TGCAGTGCTAGCACAGGGATGAACCCTGAAGCTTTCTTT
v_call: TRBV9; j_call: TRBJ2-3; clone_size: few; d_call: TRBD2; cdr3_aa: CASSPWDSGRGTDTQYF; cdr3_nt: TGTGCCAGCAGCCCTTGGGATAGCGGGAGGGGCACAGATACGCAGTATTTT
v_call: TRBV5-1; j_call: TRBJ2-7; clone_size: NA; d_call: TRBD2; cdr3_aa: CASSLGVSTSPYEQYF; cdr3_nt: TGCGCCAGCAGCTTGGGGGTGTCGACTAGCCCCTACGAGCAGTACTTC
v_call: TRBV13; j_call: TRBJ1-5; clone_size: NA; d_call: NA; cdr3_aa: CASSLGGGGSNQPQHF; cdr3_nt: TGTGCCAGCAGCTTAGGGGGAGGTGGTAGCAATCAGCCCCAGCATTTT
v_call: TRBV9; j_call: TRBJ1-5; clone_size: NA; d_call: NA; cdr3_aa: CASSVGVNQPQHF; cdr3_nt: TGTGCCAGCAGCGTAGGTGTCAATCAGCCCCAGCATTTT
v_call: TRBV4-1; j_call: TRBJ2-4; clone_size: NA; d_call: NA; cdr3_aa: CASSQDKKRQYF; cdr3_nt: TGCGCCAGCAGCCAAGATAAGAAGCGCCAGTACTTC
v_call: TRBV20-1; j_call: TRBJ2-3; clone_size: NA; d_call: TRBD2; cdr3_aa: CSASIWASGRLDTQYF; cdr3_nt: TGCAGTGCTAGTATCTGGGCTAGCGGGAGATTGGATACGCAGTATTTT
v_call: TRBV21-1; j_call: TRBJ1-5; clone_size: NA; d_call: NA; cdr3_aa: CASSKVGGGDGDSNQPQHF; cdr3_nt: TGTGCCAGCAGCAAAGTCGGAGGGGGTGATGGGGATAGCAATCAGCCCCAGCATTTT
v_call: TRBV13; j_call: TRBJ2-5; clone_size: NA; d_call: NA; cdr3_aa: CASSLSLSGEQYF; cdr3_nt: TGTGCCAGCAGCTTATCCCTCTCGGGGGAGCAGTACTTC